This T cell receptor (beta chain) was profiled in a study of blood T cell repertoires in COVID-19. Cohort assignment relied on participant-reported clinical history. Exposed volunteers were people who met a COVID-19 case within 2 weeks before study entry. Clones were read by immunoSEQ multiplex PCR, and TCRdb kept only the in-frame ones, dropping some. The sample has around 250,000 clones, roughly four fifths seen once. Trimming took 4 bases from V and 2 from J, leaving 8 bases between them. The V gene's germline CDR1 is MGHRA and CDR2 YSYEKL. The CDR3 has 13 amino acids. The chain couples TRBV4-1 to TRBJ2-5, with D possibly TRBD2 on 6 matching bases. The sequenced sample consisted of PBMCs or T cells enriched from blood (not recorded which). The origin of this receptor is a man aged 40-49 years who had been exposed to COVID-19. CDR3 residues: CASSPREQETQYF. CDR3 nucleotide sequence: TGCGCCAGCAGCCCCCGGGAGCAAGAGACCCAGTACTTC.